This T cell receptor (beta chain) derives from a study of blood T cell repertoires in COVID-19. Study context: Sites in the United States, Italy and Spain provided acute and convalescent COVID-19 samples. Sources were T cells, B-cell-depleted T cells, or PBMCs; the material itself was cDNA or gDNA.

CDR1 is PRHDT, CDR2 FYEKMQ, per germline (reference sequence). With 0 bases removed from V and 2 bases from J, the gap between germline ends came to 5 bases. CDR3 size: 14 residues. In the source study's methods: Amplified reference gene primers provided the basis for estimating nucleated cell counts. Generated by immunoSEQ multiplex PCR, the TCRdb table keeps only in-frame clones and is missing some. From that table come the V and J calls and clone size; the DNA was used to work out D and trimming. The table shows 200,000 to 250,000 clones, with 70% to 90% occurring only once. Input material: peripheral blood. The J gene is TRBJ1-3, the V gene TRBV13, with a tentative D call TRBD1 (5 bases). The sequence was collected from a young man with active or convalescent COVID-19. The CDR3 nucleotides are TGTGCCAGCAGCTTAGGGGGGCCTGGAAACACCATATATTTT. Amino acid sequence: CASSLGGPGNTIYF.